This TCR beta chain was identified during a study of T cell changes during pregnancy in multiple sclerosis. Only in-frame clones appear in the TCRdb table, and some are missing; sequencing was by immunoSEQ multiplex PCR. The data contain roughly 90,000 clones, about 93% of them seen just once; the ten biggest clones take up 4.3%. Sequences were derived from peripheral blood, sampled in the first trimester of pregnancy. The TCR sequence derives from a female donor with multiple sclerosis, enrolled in a pregnancy study.

The CDR3 nucleotides read TGTGCCAGCAGCGTAAGGCTAGCGGGGGCCACAGATACGCAGTATTTT. Its protein is CASSVRLAGATDTQYF. The chain carries TRBV9 and TRBJ2-3, with 10 positions matching TRBD2. This CDR3 has 16 amino acids. V lost 1 base, J lost 2 bases, and 4 bases stayed unmatched. Germline assignment: CDR1 SGDLS and CDR2 YYNGEE.